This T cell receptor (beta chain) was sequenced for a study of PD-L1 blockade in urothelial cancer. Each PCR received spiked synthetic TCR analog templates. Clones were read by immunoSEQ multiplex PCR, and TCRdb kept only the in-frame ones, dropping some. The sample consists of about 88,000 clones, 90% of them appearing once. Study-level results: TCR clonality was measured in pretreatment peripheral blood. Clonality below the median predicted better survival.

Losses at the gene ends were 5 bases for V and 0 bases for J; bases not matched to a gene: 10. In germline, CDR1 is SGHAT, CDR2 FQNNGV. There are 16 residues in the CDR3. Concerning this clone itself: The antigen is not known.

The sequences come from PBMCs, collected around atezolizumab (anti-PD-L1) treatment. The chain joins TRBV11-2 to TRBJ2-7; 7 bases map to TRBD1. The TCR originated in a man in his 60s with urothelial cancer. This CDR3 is CASSTLQGKSSYEQYF. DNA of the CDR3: TGTGCCAGCAGCACCCTACAGGGGAAGAGCTCCTACGAGCAGTACTTC.